Described below is a single TCR beta chain sequence and its context. Its antigen remains unidentified. Per-base quality was not reported, and no clone a single base away is much larger than it. The method was the immunoSEQ multiplex PCR assay. Held by TCRdb, this immuneACCESS table contains in-frame sequences only and omits some clones. Under half of the omission traces to an unresolved V gene where checked; the cause of the rest is unknown. The sample profile shows under 85,000 clones; approximately 93% of them were found once. Roughly 0.23% of the sample comes from the top ten. This sample was included in a study of technical replicates of blood from a handful of donors (TCRdb year 2017). Between the V and J ends, shortened by 5 bases and 5 bases respectively, the junction contains 10 bases. Via the germline V gene, CDR1 is SQVTM and CDR2 ANQGSEA. The CDR3 has 11 amino acids, counting the end cysteine and phenylalanine. The read is trimmed to its CDR3 DNA, 33 bases read in frame from base 1.

This receptor was identified in a human donor in good health. The sequenced sample was T cells isolated from PBMCs. The chain was built from TRBV29-1 and TRBJ2-7; the D region possibly corresponds to TRBD1 (5 bases align). Here is the DNA: TGCAGCGTTCGATTAGGGGACGAGCAGTACTTC. Its protein product is CSVRLGDEQYF.